The T cell receptor (beta chain) described here comes from a study of cytomegalovirus exposure and HLA in healthy donors. Amplification used 60 Vbeta primers and 13 Jbeta primers. The assay was immunoSEQ multiplex PCR, and TCRdb's table has in-frame clones only and misses some. The sample includes some 190,000 clones, roughly 74% of them seen just once. Per germline, CDR1 LGHNT and CDR2 FRNRAP. CDR3 size: 13 residues. Trimming pared 2 bases from V and 1 base from J, leaving 5 bases between. Sequenced sample: PBMCs. The chain has TRBV12-5 and TRBJ1-2; D gene unclear. The receptor was derived from a female donor in good health and CMV-seronegative. CDR3 sequence: CASGLSNNYGYTF. CDR3 bases: TGTGCTAGTGGTTTGTCTAATAACTATGGCTACACCTTC. Together with reference TRBV12-5 and TRBJ1-2, the CDR3 gives the full variable domain: DARVTQTPRHKVTEMGQEVTMRCQPILGHNTVFWYRQTMMQGLELLAYFRNRAPLDDSGMPKDRFSAEMPDATLATLKIQPSEPRDSAVYFCASGLSNNYGYTFGSGTRLTVV.